This TCR beta chain derives from a study of chemoradiotherapy in HPV16-positive cancers. Clones were sequenced by immunoSEQ multiplex PCR, and TCRdb holds only the in-frame ones, with some missing. This table holds some 11,000 clones, 90% found once. V lost 2 bases, J lost 4 bases, and 0 bases stayed unmatched. Germline V gene data show CDR1 as MNHEY and CDR2 as SMNVEV (reference sequence). This CDR3 contains 14 residues. The material was obtained from a patient who underwent chemoradiotherapy. The receptor was derived from a human donor with HPV-associated anogenital cancer. The chain recombines TRBV27 with TRBJ1-2; 11 positions agree with TRBD1. CDR3: CASSLGQGAYGYTF. The CDR3 coding sequence is TGTGCCAGCAGTTTAGGACAGGGGGCCTATGGCTACACCTTC.